This entry lists 18 T cell receptor beta chains sequenced from one sample in a study of blood T cells in healthy people across ages. Alongside a J-beta primer mix, a sample-barcoded 5' primer served in a second PCR lasting about 7 to 11 cycles. A single record per CDR3 protein comes from TCRdb applying MiXCR to the 5' RACE reads. The data show 800,000 to 950,000 distinct CDR3 sequences, 25% to 30% seen once. The same specimen was also included in a second study, on T cells of mothers and their children.

The sequenced sample was blood. These receptors came from a woman aged 40 to 55 in good health.

This clonotype was found a few times. The chain links TRBV9 to TRBJ2-1; a weak D match, TRBD1 (5 bases). The CDR3 covers 14 residues. The V gene's germline CDR1 is SGDLS and CDR2 YYNGEE. With 0 bases removed from V and 9 bases from J, the gap between germline ends came to 13 bases. The CDR3 DNA reads TGTGCCAGCAGCGTAGTTCCAGGGTCTGGTGAGCAGTTCTTC. This sequence encodes CASSVVPGSGEQFF.

V and J are TRBV7-8 and TRBJ1-1; D possibly corresponds to TRBD1 (6 bases). Germline lookup yields CDR1 SGHVS and CDR2 FQNEAQ. V lost 3 bases, J lost 0 bases, and 17 bases lay in between. The CDR3 has 17 amino acids. CDR3 DNA: TGTGCCAGCAGCTTCATAACAGGGTCTCAAATGAACACTGAAGCTTTCTTT. This translates into CASSFITGSQMNTEAFF.

The table lists this clonotype with a few counts. One end of the junction is discordant with germline, which a read error may explain. V is TRBV7-2 and J is TRBJ2-5, with 9 nucleotides matching TRBD2. Germline V gene lookup returns CDR1 SGHTA and CDR2 FQGNSA. The CDR3 is made up of 17 amino acids. The CDR3 spells CASSLELAGARQETQYF. Here the CDR3 DNA reads TGTGCCAGTAGCTTAGAACTAGCGGGCGCACGACAAGAGACCCAGTACTTC.

This sequence joins TRBV28 and TRBJ1-5; D gene uncertain. Germline V gene sequence: CDR1 MDHEN, CDR2 SYDVKM. Trimming took off 3 bases at V and 9 bases at J, with 18 bases between the two ends. The length of the CDR3 is 15 residues. The CDR3 DNA sequence: TGTGCCAGCAGTTTCAACCCCGGAGGTCGGAGGCCCCAGCATTTT. Translating it yields CASSFNPGGRRPQHF.

This clonotype was counted a few times. V usage is TRBV9 and J usage is TRBJ1-1, with D perhaps TRBD1 (5 bases). Germline CDR1 SGDLS, CDR2 YYNGEE. Trimming cost V 7 bases and J 1 base, with 14 bases left between them. The CDR3 runs to 14 residues. CDR3 DNA sequence: TGTGCCAGCGGCGAAGGACACGCGAACACTGAAGCTTTCTTT. Amino acids: CASGEGHANTEAFF.

This rearrangement joins TRBV7-2 to TRBJ2-1; 14 bases match TRBD2. After removal of 4 bases from V and 10 bases from J, the junction contained 6 bases not matched to a gene. CDR1 is SGHTA, CDR2 FQGNSA, per germline. This CDR3 comprises 15 residues. CDR3 coding DNA: TGTGCCAGCAGCTCTGGGACTAGCGGGGGCCCCGAGCAGTTCTTC. Amino acids: CASSSGTSGGPEQFF.

This clonotype was counted only a few times. The chain links TRBV9 to TRBJ2-7; 7 positions agree with TRBD1. Germline V lookup: CDR1 SGDLS, CDR2 YYNGEE. This CDR3 contains 15 residues. V lost 2 bases, J lost 2 bases, and 7 bases stayed unmatched. The CDR3 DNA follows: TGTGCCAGCAGCGTCGCCTCCGGGACAGCCTACGAGCAGTACTTC. This codes for CASSVASGTAYEQYF.

The rearrangement uses TRBV20-1 and TRBJ2-1; D unclear. CDR3 length: 13 amino acids. Germline-derived CDR1 and CDR2 are DFQATT and SNEGSKA (reference sequence). The germline V and J ends were trimmed by 5 bases and 7 bases, with 15 bases remaining between them. As DNA, the CDR3 is TGCAGTGCTCCAGCTGGTAGTGTAAATGAGCAGTTCTTC. Amino acids: CSAPAGSVNEQFF.

This clonotype showed up many times. The chain recombines TRBV14 with TRBJ2-1; D possibly corresponds to TRBD2 (7 bases). This CDR3 has 15 amino acids. Deletions cut 1 base from V and 3 bases from J, with 10 bases between. The germline gives CDR1 SGHDN, CDR2 FVKESK. The DNA of the CDR3 is TGTGCCAGCAGCCAAGTGGGGGGGCTCTACAATGAGCAGTTCTTC. Translation: CASSQVGGLYNEQFF.

This clonotype has at least ten counts. The V gene is TRBV7-9, the J gene TRBJ2-3, with TRBD1 as a possible D gene (5 bases). CDR1 and CDR2 (germline): SEHNR, FQNEAQ (reference sequence). The CDR3 loop spans 13 amino acids. The V gene lost 8 bases and the J gene lost 3 bases, with 12 bases spanning the gap. Here the CDR3 reads CASVRVGTDTQYF. For the CDR3, the DNA is TGTGCCAGCGTCAGGGTCGGGACAGATACGCAGTATTTT.

This clonotype was observed a single time. Here the CDR3 omits its conserved ending phenylalanine or tryptophan, so a read error is the likely source. This chain links TRBV7-2 with TRBJ1-4; tentatively, D is TRBD1 (5 bases). The V end was cut by 1 base, the J end by 4 bases, with 13 bases between. The CDR3 covers 16 residues. Per germline, CDR1 SGHTA and CDR2 FQGNSA. CDR3 sequence (DNA): TGTGCCAGCAGCTTAGTTTCGACAGAACATAATGAAAAACTGTTTTGT. It specifies CASSLVSTEHNEKLFC.

As concerns this clonotype: Just one base apart from a much larger clone, this may be a read error. The chain joins TRBV6-4 to TRBJ2-1; D might be TRBD1 or TRBD2, each matching 5 bases. The CDR3 runs to 14 residues. Trimming removed 6 bases at V and 1 base at J, with 10 bases between. Germline V gene data show CDR1 as MRHNA and CDR2 as SNTAGT. The CDR3 region is CASRARGSYNEQFF. The CDR3 DNA reads as TGTGCCAGCAGGGCGAGGGGTTCCTACAATGAGCAGTTCTTC.

In the case of this clonotype: As the CDR3 is not closed by the conserved phenylalanine or tryptophan, this likely results from a read error. It is unclear where the CDR3 begins or ends on the DNA, so no DNA is shown, and the CDR3 is as TCRdb lists it. This sequence joins TRBV22-1 and TRBJ2-2; the table names TRBD2, a call not compared with the DNA. TRBV22-1 is classified as a pseudogene. The CDR3 is 17 amino acids long, termini counted. This CDR3 reads CPVLGTLRGAVLRGAAG.

This sequence joins TRBV28 and TRBJ1-2; weak D call: TRBD1 (6 bases). The CDR3 totals 18 residues. Germline-derived CDR1 and CDR2 are MDHEN and SYDVKM. Trimming shortened V by 1 base and J by 6 bases, and 24 bases separated the two germline ends. The CDR3 coding sequence is TGTGCCAGCAGTTTATACGTCCGGGAAACAGGGAACCGCGATGGCTACACCTTC. Its protein product is CASSLYVRETGNRDGYTF.

A word on this clonotype: A much larger clone lies a single base off, so this may be a read error. As DNA, the CDR3 is TGTGCCAACAGTTACAGTCCAGACTACGAGCAGTACTTC. Protein sequence: CANSYSPDYEQYF. The chain combines TRBV27 with TRBJ2-7; no reliable D call. Per the germline V gene, CDR1 is MNHEY and CDR2 is SMNVEV (reference sequence). CDR3 length: 13 residues.

This clonotype was seen ten or more times. For the CDR3, the DNA is TGTGCCAGCAGTTTGCCACAGGGCAGGGTTGGCTACACCTTC. This gives the protein CASSLPQGRVGYTF. The chain recombines TRBV28 with TRBJ1-2, with TRBD1 as a possible D gene (6 bases). Germline CDR1 is MDHEN and CDR2 is SYDVKM. V lost 3 bases and J 7 bases, leaving 15 bases between the germline ends. This CDR3 spans 14 amino acids.

Notes on this clonotype: No conserved phenylalanine or tryptophan ends this CDR3, so it is likely a read error. This chain joins TRBV9 and TRBJ1-1; D remains unclear. CDR1 SGDLS and CDR2 YYNGEE come from the germline V gene. CDR3 size: 13 residues. With 0 bases removed from V and 3 bases from J, the gap between germline ends came to 6 bases. The CDR3 DNA sequence: TGTGCCAGCAGCGTAGGAGACCACACTGAAGCTTTCATT. Its protein is CASSVGDHTEAFI.

V gene TRBV20-1 combines with J gene TRBJ2-3; TRBD2 matches 10 bases. V gave up 0 bases and J gave up 6 bases; unmatched junction bases: 21. CDR3 length equals 20 residues. Germline-derived CDR1 and CDR2 are DFQATT and SNEGSKA (reference sequence). The CDR3 region is CSARDQIRPSGGLGTDTQYF. The CDR3 nucleotides are TGCAGTGCTAGAGACCAGATAAGGCCTAGCGGGGGCCTTGGGACGGATACGCAGTATTTT.